This T cell receptor beta chain came from a study of glioma-infiltrating T cells after dendritic cell vaccination. CDR3 length: 15 amino acids. V dropped 1 base and J dropped 6; count of bases not matched to a gene: 5. Germline assignment: CDR1 MGHRA and CDR2 YSYEKL. Clones were sequenced by immunoSEQ multiplex PCR, and TCRdb holds only the in-frame ones, with some missing. The data contain approximately 82,000 clones, approximately 90% of them singletons. The TCR was taken from a human donor with glioblastoma. The sample here was blood, taken before dendritic cell vaccination. The chain is built from TRBV4-1 and TRBJ2-1, with 8 nucleotides matching TRBD2. The CDR3 is CASSQGELAVNEQFF. The CDR3 DNA sequence: TGCGCCAGCAGCCAAGGGGAACTAGCGGTCAATGAGCAGTTCTTC.